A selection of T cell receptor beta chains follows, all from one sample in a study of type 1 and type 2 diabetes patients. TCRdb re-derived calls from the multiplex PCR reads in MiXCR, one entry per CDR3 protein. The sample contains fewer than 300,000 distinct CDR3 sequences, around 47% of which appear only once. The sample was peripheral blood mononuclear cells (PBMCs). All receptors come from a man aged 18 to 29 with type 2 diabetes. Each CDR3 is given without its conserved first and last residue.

ASSFDRGGTEAF TRBV5-1
ASSAEFGSYEQY TRBV10-2
SARTKRGSNQPQH TRBV20-1
ASGLRAGQGVNEQF TRBV12-5
ASTRGAGPADEQF TRBV6-5
ASSAPGNTGELF TRBV19
ASSRASGSFGAGELF TRBV19
ASSSRQDRSPHEQY TRBV11-2
ASSPPGGRRDTEAF TRBV12-3/TRBV12-4
SARASLEIYEQY TRBV20-1
ASTYGADTEAF TRBV6-6
ASSLGAGTGELS TRBV7-2
ASSWSGGTDTQY TRBV7-2
ASNLNRVNTEAF TRBV2
ASSPGVGNAYSYT TRBV2
SARWGPHTDTQY TRBV20-1
ATSTGDFTDTQY TRBV15
SASADSYYEQY TRBV20-1
ASSLERNTGELF TRBV11-3
ASSLARSSYKQY TRBV27
ASGLASLGEQF TRBV12-5
ASTNPGVGTQY TRBV7-2
ASSLVGEGLEQY TRBV7-6
ASSDSGAETQY TRBV19
ASRGLGRYQPQH TRBV2
ASSESKGVFGNQPQH TRBV10-1
ASSLGRVNTEAF TRBV5-1
ASSWDRDKVTEAF TRBV13
ASSQEPGLAYEQY TRBV4-3
ASLSHPIRQVGTDTQY TRBV2
SVSPDTYEQY TRBV29-1
ASSLTGGYT TRBV27
ASSLRTGYNSPLH TRBV27
ASSLQYTEAF TRBV6-1
ASSSLSYEQY TRBV28
ASTFRGEKLF TRBV28
ASSLRGGTSGSTDTQY TRBV7-2
ATLESGTVNTGELF TRBV6-5
ASSLGQGGYEQY TRBV7-2
ASRGTYNSPLH TRBV19
ASSEGDQYEQY TRBV2
ASGPQAYEQY TRBV12-5